This T cell receptor (beta chain) was recorded in a study of blood T cell repertoires in COVID-19. Whole-study context: From the United States, Italy and Spain came samples of acute and convalescent COVID-19. T cells, B-cell-depleted T cells, or PBMCs provided the cDNA or gDNA that served as material.

As handled by the study authors: By means of reference gene primer amplification, nucleated cell counts were estimated. TCRdb's table, derived via immunoSEQ multiplex PCR, lists solely in-frame clones and lacks some. V, J and clone size are those of that table, while D and trimming were read from the DNA. The table shows about 120,000 clones, with around four fifths occurring only once. The CDR3 loop spans 14 amino acids. Trimming removed 5 bases from V and 5 bases from J, with 15 bases in between. Germline lookup yields CDR1 MNHEY and CDR2 SVGAGI. Sequencing was performed on peripheral blood. This receptor was identified in a woman aged 35 to 49 with acute or convalescent COVID-19. V gene TRBV6-5 combines with J gene TRBJ1-2; tentative D call: TRBD1 (6 bases). CDR3 nucleotides: TGTGCCAGCAGTAAAACTCTCCAGGGGTATGGCTACACCTTC. As protein: CASSKTLQGYGYTF.